This T cell receptor (beta chain) was sequenced for a study of cytomegalovirus exposure and HLA in healthy donors. Generated by immunoSEQ multiplex PCR, the TCRdb table keeps only in-frame clones and is missing some. Of roughly 200,000 clones listed, about 81% are singletons. CDR3 size: 17 residues. Study-wide results and limits: Generally TCR sequences proved uncommon, though certain public TCRs appeared in numerous donors. Associated with cytomegalovirus, according to the listing, were fewer than 200 TCR beta chains. Subsequent analysis showed first-cohort TCR clusters tending to co-occur in more than 95 validation repertoires.

The donors were members of the roughly 130-subject validation cohort (separate from the approximately 670-subject first cohort). This clone has just a few counts. Antigen unknown. This chain joins TRBV21-1 and TRBJ2-7; TRBD2, the table's D call, lacks a check against the DNA. TRBV21-1 is an annotated pseudogene. This TCR was recovered from a woman aged 25 to 39 in good health and CMV-seronegative. The sequenced material came from PBMCs. The CDR3 DNA sequence: TGTGCCAGCAGCAAATACCCCCTGGTAGCGATCTCCTACGAGCAGTACTTC. Its protein is CASSKYPLVAISYEQYF.